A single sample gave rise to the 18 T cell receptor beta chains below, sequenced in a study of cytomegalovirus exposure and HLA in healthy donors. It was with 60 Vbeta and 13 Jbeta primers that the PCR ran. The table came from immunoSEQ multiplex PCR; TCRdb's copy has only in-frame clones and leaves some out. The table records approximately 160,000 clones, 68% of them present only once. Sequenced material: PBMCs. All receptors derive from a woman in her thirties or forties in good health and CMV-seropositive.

In nucleotides, the CDR3 is TGTGCCAGCAGTCCCGGACTAGCGGGCACCGGGGAGCTGTTTTTT. Translation gives CASSPGLAGTGELFF. The gene calls are TRBV27 and TRBJ2-2; 11 nucleotides agree with TRBD2. Germline loops: CDR1 MNHEY, CDR2 SMNVEV (reference sequence). There are 15 residues in the CDR3. V shed 5 bases, J shed 4 bases, and the junction held 3 bases outside the gene matches.

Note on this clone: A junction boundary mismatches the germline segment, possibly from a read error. CDR3 loop: CASSEPTGGIRNQPQNF. In nucleotides, the CDR3 is TGTGCCAGCAGTGAGCCGACAGGGGGCATTCGCAATCAGCCCCAGAATTTT. V and J are TRBV6-1 and TRBJ1-5, with 10 bases aligning to TRBD1. The germline V gene encodes CDR1 MNHNS and CDR2 SASEGT. The CDR3 totals 17 residues.

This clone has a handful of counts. CDR3 DNA sequence: TGCAGCGTTGAAGATAATGGCGGCTACACCTTC. As protein: CSVEDNGGYTF. The chain is built from TRBV29-1 and TRBJ1-2, with unresolved D. Trimming removed 0 bases at V and 8 bases at J, with 7 bases between. Germline CDR1 SQVTM, CDR2 ANQGSEA. The CDR3 spans 11 residues.

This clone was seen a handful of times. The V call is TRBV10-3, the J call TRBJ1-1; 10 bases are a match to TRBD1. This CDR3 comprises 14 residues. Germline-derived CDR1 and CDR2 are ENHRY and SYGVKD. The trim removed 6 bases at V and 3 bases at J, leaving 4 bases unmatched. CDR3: CAISSTGGHTEAFF. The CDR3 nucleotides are TGTGCCATCAGCTCGACAGGGGGCCACACTGAAGCTTTCTTT.

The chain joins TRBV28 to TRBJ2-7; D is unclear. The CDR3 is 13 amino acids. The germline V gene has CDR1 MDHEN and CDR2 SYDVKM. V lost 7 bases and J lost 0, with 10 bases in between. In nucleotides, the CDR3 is TGTGCCAGCACCCCGTCCCCCTCCTACGAGCAGTACTTC. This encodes CASTPSPSYEQYF.

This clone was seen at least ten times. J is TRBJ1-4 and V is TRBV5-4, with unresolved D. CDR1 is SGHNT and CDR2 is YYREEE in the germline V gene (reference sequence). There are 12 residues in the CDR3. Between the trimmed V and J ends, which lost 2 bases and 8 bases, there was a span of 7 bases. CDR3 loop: CASSFQEEKLFF. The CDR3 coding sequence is TGTGCCAGCAGCTTCCAAGAGGAAAAACTGTTTTTT. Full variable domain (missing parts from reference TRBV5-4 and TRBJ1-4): ETGVTQSPTHLIKTRGQQVTLRCSSQSGHNTVSWYQQALGQGPQFIFQYYREEENGRGNFPPRFSGLQFPNYSSELNVNALELDDSALYLCASSFQEEKLFFGSGTQLSVL.

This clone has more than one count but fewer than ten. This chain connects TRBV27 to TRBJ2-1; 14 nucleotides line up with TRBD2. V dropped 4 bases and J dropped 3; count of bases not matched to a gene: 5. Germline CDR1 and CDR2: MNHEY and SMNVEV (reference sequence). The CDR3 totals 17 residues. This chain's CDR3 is CASSSPGLAGVYNEQFF. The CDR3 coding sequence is TGTGCCAGCAGTTCCCCGGGACTAGCGGGAGTCTACAATGAGCAGTTCTTC.

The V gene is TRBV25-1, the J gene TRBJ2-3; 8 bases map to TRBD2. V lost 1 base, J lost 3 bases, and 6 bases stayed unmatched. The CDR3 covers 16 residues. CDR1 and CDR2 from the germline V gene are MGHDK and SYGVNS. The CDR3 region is CASSEFSGMKTDTQYF. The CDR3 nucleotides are TGTGCCAGCAGTGAATTTAGCGGGATGAAGACAGATACGCAGTATTTT. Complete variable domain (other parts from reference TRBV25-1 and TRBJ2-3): EADIYQTPRYLVIGTGKKITLECSQTMGHDKMYWYQQDPGMELHLIHYSYGVNSTEKGDLSSESTVSRIRTEHFPLTLESARPSHTSQYLCASSEFSGMKTDTQYFGPGTRLTVL.

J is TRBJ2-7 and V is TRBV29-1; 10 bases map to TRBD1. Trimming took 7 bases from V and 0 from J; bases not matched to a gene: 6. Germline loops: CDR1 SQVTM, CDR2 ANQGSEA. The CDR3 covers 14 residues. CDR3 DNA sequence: TGCAGCGCTGGGGACAGGGGTTCCTCCTACGAGCAGTACTTC. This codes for CSAGDRGSSYEQYF.

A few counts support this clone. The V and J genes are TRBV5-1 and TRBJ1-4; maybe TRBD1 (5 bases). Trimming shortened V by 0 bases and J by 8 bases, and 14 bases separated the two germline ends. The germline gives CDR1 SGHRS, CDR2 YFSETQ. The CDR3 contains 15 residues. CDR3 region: CASSLEGRVEEKLFF. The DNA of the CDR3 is TGCGCCAGCAGCTTGGAGGGCAGGGTGGAAGAAAAACTGTTTTTT.

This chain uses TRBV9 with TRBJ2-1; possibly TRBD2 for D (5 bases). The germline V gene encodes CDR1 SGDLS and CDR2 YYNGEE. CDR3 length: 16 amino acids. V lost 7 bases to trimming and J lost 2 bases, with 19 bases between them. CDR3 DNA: TGTGCCAGCTCCGGACGGGAAGCGTCTACCTACAATGAGCAGTTCTTC. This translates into CASSGREASTYNEQFF.

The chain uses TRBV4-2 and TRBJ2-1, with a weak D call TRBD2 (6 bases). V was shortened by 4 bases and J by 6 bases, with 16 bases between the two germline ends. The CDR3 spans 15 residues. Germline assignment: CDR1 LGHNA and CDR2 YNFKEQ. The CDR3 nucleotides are TGTGCCAGCAGCCGTGACTCAAACGGGGGCAATGAGCAGTTCTTC. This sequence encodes CASSRDSNGGNEQFF.

The CDR3, as DNA: TGTGCCAGCAGCCGTAATCCGGGACAGGGTATTGAGACCCAGTACTTC. This codes for CASSRNPGQGIETQYF. The rearrangement links TRBV2 to TRBJ2-5, with 9 bases lining up with TRBD1. CDR3 length equals 16 residues. Germline-derived CDR1 and CDR2 are SNHLY and FYNNEI. Trimming cost V 6 bases and J 5 bases; bases outside gene matches: 13.

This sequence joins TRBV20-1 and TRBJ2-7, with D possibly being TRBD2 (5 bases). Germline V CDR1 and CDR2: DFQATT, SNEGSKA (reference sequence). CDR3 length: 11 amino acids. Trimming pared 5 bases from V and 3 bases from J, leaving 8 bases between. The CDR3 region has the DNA TGCAGTGCTCAGGAGGACTACGAGCAGTACTTC. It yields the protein CSAQEDYEQYF.

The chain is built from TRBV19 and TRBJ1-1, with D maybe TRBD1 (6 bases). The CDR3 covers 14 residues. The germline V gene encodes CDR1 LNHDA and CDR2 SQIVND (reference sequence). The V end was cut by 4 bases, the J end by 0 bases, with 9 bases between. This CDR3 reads CASSRRTVNTEAFF. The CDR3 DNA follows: TGTGCCAGTAGTAGGAGGACAGTGAACACTGAAGCTTTCTTT.

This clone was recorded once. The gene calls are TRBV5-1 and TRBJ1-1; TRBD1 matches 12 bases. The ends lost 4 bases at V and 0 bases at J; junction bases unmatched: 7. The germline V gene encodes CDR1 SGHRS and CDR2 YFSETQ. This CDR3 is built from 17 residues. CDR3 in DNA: TGCGCCAGCAGCCCTGGGACAGGGGGCTTGGTGAACACTGAAGCTTTCTTT. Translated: CASSPGTGGLVNTEAFF.

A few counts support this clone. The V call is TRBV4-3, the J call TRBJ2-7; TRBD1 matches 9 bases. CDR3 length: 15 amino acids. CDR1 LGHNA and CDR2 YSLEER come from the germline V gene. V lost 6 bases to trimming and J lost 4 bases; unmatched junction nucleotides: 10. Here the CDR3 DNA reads TGCGCCAGCAGTGAACCGGGACAGGGCGAGTACGAGCAGTACTTC. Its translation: CASSEPGQGEYEQYF.

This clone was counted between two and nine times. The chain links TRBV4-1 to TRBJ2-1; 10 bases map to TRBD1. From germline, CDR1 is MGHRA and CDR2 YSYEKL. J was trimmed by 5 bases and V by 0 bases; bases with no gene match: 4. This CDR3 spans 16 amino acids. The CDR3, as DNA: TGCGCCAGCAGCCAAGATTGGACAGGGGGGGACAATGAGCAGTTCTTC. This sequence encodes CASSQDWTGGDNEQFF.